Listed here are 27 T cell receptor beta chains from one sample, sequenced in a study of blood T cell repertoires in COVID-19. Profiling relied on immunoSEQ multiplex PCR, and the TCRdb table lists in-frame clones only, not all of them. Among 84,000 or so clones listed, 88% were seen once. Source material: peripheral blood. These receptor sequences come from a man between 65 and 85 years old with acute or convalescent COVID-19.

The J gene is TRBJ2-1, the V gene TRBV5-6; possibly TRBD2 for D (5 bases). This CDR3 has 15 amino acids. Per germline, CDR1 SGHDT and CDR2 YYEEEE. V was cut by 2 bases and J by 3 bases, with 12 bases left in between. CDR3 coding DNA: TGTGCCAGCAGCTTTCCGGGATTCGACTACAATGAGCAGTTCTTC. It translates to CASSFPGFDYNEQFF.

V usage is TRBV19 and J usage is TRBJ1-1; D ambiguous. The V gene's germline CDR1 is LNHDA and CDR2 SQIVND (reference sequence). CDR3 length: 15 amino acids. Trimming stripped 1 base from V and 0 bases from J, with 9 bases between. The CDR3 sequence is CASSIVPTLNTEAFF. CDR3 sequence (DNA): TGTGCCAGTAGTATAGTCCCAACTCTGAACACTGAAGCTTTCTTT.

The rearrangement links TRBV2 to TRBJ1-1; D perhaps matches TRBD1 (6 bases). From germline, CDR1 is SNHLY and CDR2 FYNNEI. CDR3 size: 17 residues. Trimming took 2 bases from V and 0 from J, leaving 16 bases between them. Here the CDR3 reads CASSESSGAVVNTEAFF. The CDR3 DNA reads TGTGCCAGCAGTGAATCCTCAGGGGCCGTGGTGAACACTGAAGCTTTCTTT.

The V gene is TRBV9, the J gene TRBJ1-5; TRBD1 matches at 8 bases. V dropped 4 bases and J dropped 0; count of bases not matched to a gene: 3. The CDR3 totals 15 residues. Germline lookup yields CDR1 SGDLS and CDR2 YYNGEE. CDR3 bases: TGTGCCAGCAGCTGGACAGGGCTTAGCAATCAGCCCCAGCATTTT. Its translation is CASSWTGLSNQPQHF.

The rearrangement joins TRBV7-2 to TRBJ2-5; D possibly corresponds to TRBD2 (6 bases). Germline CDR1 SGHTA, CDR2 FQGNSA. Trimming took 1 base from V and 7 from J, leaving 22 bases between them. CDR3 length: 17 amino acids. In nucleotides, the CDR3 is TGTGCCAGCAGCTTAGGGGCAACCGGGAGCCCGGGTGGGACCCAGTACTTC. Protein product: CASSLGATGSPGGTQYF.

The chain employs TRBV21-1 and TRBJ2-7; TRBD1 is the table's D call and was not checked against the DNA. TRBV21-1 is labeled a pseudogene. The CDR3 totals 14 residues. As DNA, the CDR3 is TGTGCCAGCAGCACCCGGGACATGACCTACGAGCAGTACTTC. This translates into CASSTRDMTYEQYF.

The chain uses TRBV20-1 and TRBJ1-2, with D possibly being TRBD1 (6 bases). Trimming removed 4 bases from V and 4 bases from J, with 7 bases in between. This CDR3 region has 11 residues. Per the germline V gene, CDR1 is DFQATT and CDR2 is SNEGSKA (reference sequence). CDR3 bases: TGCAGTGCTACGGACAGCTATGGCTACACCTTC. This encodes CSATDSYGYTF.

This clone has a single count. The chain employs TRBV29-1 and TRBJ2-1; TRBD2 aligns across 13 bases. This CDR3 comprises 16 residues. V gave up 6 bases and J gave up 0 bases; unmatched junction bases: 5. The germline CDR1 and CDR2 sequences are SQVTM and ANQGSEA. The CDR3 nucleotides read TGCAGCGTCAAGGGACTAGCGGGAACCTCCTACAATGAGCAGTTCTTC. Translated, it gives CSVKGLAGTSYNEQFF.

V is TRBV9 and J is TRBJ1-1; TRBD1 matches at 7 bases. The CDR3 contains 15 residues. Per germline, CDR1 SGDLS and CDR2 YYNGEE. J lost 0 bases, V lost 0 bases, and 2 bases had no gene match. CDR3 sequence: CASSVGGQMNTEAFF. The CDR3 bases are TGTGCCAGCAGCGTAGGGGGACAGATGAACACTGAAGCTTTCTTT.

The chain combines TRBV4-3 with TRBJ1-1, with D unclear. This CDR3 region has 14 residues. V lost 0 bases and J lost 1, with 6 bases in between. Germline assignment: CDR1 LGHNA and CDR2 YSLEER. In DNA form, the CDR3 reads TGCGCCAGCAGCCAAGAATTATCGAACACTGAAGCTTTCTTT. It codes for CASSQELSNTEAFF.

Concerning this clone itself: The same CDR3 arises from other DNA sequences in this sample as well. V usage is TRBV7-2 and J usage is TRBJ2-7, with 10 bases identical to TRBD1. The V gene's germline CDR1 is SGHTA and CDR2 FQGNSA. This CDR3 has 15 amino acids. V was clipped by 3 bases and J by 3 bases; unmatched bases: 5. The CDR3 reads CASSLDRGGLYEQYF. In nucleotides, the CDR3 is TGTGCCAGCAGCTTGGACAGGGGGGGCCTCTACGAGCAGTACTTC.

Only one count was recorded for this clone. The CDR3: CASASPGGGGSTDTQYF. The CDR3 region has the DNA TGTGCCAGCGCCTCCCCCGGTGGCGGGGGAAGCACAGATACGCAGTATTTT. This chain connects TRBV13 to TRBJ2-3, with 7 bases lining up with TRBD2. In germline, CDR1 is PRHDT, CDR2 FYEKMQ (reference sequence). The junction had 14 bases not matched to a gene; V was cut back by 8 bases and J by 0 bases. The CDR3 is 17 residues long.

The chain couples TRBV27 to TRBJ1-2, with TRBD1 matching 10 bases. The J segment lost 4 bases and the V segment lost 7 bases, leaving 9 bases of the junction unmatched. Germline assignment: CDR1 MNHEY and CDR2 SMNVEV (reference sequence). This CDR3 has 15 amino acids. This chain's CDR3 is CASISLRDRGYGYTF. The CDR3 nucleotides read TGTGCCAGCATCTCTCTCAGGGACAGGGGCTATGGCTACACCTTC.

The chain's CDR3 is CASSDMGLMGHEQYF. As DNA, the CDR3 is TGTGCCAGCAGTGACATGGGACTAATGGGCCACGAGCAGTACTTC. V gene TRBV6-1 combines with J gene TRBJ2-7; 7 bases fit TRBD2. Germline V gene sequence: CDR1 MNHNS, CDR2 SASEGT. The CDR3 has 15 residues. The J segment lost 5 bases and the V segment lost 3 bases, leaving 10 bases of the junction unmatched.

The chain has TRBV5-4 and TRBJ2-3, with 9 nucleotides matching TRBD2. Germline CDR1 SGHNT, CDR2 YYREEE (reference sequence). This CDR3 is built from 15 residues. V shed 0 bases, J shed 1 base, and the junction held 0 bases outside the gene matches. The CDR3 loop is CASSLASGGTDTQYF. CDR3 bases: TGTGCCAGCAGCTTGGCTAGCGGGGGCACAGATACGCAGTATTTT.

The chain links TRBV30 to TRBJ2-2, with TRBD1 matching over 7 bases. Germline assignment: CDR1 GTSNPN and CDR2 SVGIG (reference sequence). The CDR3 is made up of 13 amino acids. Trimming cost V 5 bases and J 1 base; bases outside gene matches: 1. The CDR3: CAWRDRNTGELFF. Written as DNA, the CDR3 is TGTGCCTGGCGGGACAGGAACACCGGGGAGCTGTTTTTT.

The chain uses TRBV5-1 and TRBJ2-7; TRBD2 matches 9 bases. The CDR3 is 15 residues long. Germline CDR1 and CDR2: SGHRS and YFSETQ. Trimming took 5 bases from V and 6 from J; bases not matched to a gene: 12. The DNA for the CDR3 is TGCGCCAGCAGTCATAATAGCGGGAGCCGGGTCGAGCAGTACTTC. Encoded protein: CASSHNSGSRVEQYF.

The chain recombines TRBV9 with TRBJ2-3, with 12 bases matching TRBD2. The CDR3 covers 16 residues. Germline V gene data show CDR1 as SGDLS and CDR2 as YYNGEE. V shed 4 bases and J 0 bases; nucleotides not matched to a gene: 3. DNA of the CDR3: TGTGCCAGCAGCTCAGGGACTAGCGGGAGCACAGATACGCAGTATTTT. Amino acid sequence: CASSSGTSGSTDTQYF.

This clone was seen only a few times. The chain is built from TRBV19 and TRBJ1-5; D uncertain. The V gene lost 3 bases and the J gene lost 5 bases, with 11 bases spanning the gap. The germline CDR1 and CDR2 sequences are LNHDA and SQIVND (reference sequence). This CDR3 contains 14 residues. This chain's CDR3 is CASSMFPPDQPQHF. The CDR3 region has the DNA TGTGCCAGTAGTATGTTTCCACCGGATCAGCCCCAGCATTTT.

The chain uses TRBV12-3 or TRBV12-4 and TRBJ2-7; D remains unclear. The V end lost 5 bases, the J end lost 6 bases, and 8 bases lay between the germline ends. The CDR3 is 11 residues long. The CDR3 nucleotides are TGTGCCAGCAGTGGGCTCGGCGAGCAGTACTTC. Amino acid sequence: CASSGLGEQYF.

This CDR3 reads CASSPRDRLNQPQHF. The CDR3 nucleotides are TGTGCCAGCAGCCCTCGGGACAGGCTAAATCAGCCCCAGCATTTT. The chain is built from TRBV27 and TRBJ1-5; 8 bases are shared with TRBD1. V lost 6 bases, J lost 4 bases, and 8 bases stayed unmatched. The CDR3 sequence is 15 residues long. Germline V lookup: CDR1 MNHEY, CDR2 SMNVEV (reference sequence).

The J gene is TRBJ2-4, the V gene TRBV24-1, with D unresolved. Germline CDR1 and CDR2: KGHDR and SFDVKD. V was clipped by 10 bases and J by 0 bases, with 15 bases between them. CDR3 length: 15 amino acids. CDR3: CATSSSALAKNIQYF. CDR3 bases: TGTGCCACTAGTTCCAGCGCTCTAGCCAAAAACATTCAGTACTTC.

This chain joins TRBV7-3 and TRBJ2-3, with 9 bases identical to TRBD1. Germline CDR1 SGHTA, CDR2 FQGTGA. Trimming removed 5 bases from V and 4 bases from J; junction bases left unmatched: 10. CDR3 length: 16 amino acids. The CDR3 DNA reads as TGTGCCAGCAGCCCCAAACGGGGACAGGGACCAGATACGCAGTATTTT. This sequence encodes CASSPKRGQGPDTQYF.

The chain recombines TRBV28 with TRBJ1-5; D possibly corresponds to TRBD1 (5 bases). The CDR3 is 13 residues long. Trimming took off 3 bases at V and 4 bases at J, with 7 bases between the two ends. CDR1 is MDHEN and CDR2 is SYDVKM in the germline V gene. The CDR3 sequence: CASSFGGNQPQHF. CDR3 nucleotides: TGTGCCAGCAGTTTCGGGGGAAATCAGCCCCAGCATTTT.

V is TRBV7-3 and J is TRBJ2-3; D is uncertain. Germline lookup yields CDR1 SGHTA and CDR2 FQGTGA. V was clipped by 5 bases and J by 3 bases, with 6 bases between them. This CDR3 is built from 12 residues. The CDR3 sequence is CASSPGTDTQYF. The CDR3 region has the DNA TGTGCCAGCAGCCCAGGAACAGATACGCAGTATTTT.

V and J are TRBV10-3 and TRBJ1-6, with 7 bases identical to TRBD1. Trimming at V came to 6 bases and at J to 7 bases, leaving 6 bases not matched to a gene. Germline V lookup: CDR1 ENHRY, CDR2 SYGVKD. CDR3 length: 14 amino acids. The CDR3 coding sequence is TGTGCCATCAGGGGGGAGACAGGGAATTCACCCCTCCACTTT. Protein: CAIRGETGNSPLHF.

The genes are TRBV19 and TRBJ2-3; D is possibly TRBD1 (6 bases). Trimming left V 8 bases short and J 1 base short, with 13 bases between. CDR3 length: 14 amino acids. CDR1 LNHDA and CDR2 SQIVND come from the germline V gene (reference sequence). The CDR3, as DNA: TGTGCCAGTCAACAGGGATACCGCACAGATACGCAGTATTTT. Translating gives CASQQGYRTDTQYF.